This TCR beta chain comes out of a study of technical replicates of blood from a few donors (TCRdb year 2017). As concerns this clone: It has no known antigen specificity. Per-base quality was not reported, and no clone a single base away is much larger than it.

Library preparation was by the immunoSEQ multiplex PCR assay. TCRdb carries this immuneACCESS record with in-frame sequences only. Its versions omit some clonotypes, under half of them owing to an unresolved V gene in the studies checked, with the rest unexplained. This sample is represented by under 95,000 clones; about 93% of them were singletons. The ten largest clones add up to about 0.26% of the sample. V gives up 1 base and J gives up 2 bases, and the segment between their germline ends measures 12 bases. Including the terminal cysteine and phenylalanine, the CDR3 comprises 16 residues. Just CDR3 DNA is preserved here, 48 bases in frame from base 1. Based on the germline V gene, the CDR1 and CDR2 sequences are SNHLY and FYNNEI.

The chain is assembled from TRBV2 and TRBJ1-5, with TRBD1 tentatively as D gene (6 bases match). This TCR was sampled from a human donor in good health. Input material: T cells isolated from PBMCs. The DNA sequence is as follows: TGTGCCAGCAGTGAAGAACAGGGTGCTGGCAATCAGCCCCAGCATTTT. Its protein product is CASSEEQGAGNQPQHF.